This T cell receptor beta chain was recovered during a study of monozygotic twins with inflammatory bowel disease. Incorporation of UMIs carrying a 6-nucleotide sample barcode was performed by template switching. TCRdb re-called the 5' RACE reads and gives one entry per CDR3 protein, without DNA. Its table lists 300,000 to 350,000 distinct CDR3 sequences. Points from the study as a whole: Repertoire likeness was no different across concordant and discordant twins, perhaps owing to restricted power.

This CDR3 spans 15 amino acids. Germline V gene sequence: CDR1 SGHTA, CDR2 FQGNSA. Per donor there was one draw, yielding a blood sample of 2.5 ml. It was from whole blood, with no T cell sorting, that total RNA was isolated. Comments on this clonotype: Its antigen is undetermined.

The specimen was blood. The chain combines TRBV7-2 with TRBJ2-7; the D gene TCRdb calls, TRBD2, cannot be checked with no DNA. This TCR was sampled from a human donor with ulcerative colitis or Crohn's disease, or a healthy co-twin of an affected twin (not recorded which). CDR3 sequence reads: CASSAQLAGDYEQYF.